This T cell receptor beta chain was obtained from a study of T cell changes during pregnancy in multiple sclerosis. Measured with immunoSEQ multiplex PCR; TCRdb has only the in-frame clones, and not every one. The sample includes around 60,000 clones, around 93% of them seen just once. Trimming took 4 bases from V and 2 from J; bases not matched to a gene: 7. This CDR3 has 15 amino acids. Germline V gene lookup returns CDR1 SGHRS and CDR2 YFSETQ. Material: CD4+ T cells from peripheral blood mononuclear cells, obtained before pregnancy. The sequence derives from a female donor with multiple sclerosis, enrolled in a pregnancy study. The chain joins TRBV5-1 to TRBJ1-1, with 8 bases identical to TRBD1. CDR3 residues: CASSPPTGANTEAFF. Written as DNA, the CDR3 is TGCGCCAGCAGCCCCCCGACAGGGGCAAACACTGAAGCTTTCTTT.